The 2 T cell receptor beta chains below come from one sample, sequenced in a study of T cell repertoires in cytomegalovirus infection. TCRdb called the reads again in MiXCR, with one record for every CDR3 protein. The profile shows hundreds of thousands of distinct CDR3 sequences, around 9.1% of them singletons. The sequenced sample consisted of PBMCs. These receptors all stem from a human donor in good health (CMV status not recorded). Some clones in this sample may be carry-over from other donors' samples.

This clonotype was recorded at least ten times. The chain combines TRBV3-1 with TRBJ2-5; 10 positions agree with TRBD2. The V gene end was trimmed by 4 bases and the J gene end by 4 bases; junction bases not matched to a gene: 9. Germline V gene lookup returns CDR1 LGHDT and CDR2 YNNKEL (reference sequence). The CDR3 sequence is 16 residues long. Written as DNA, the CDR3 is TGTGCCAGCAGCCGGGAGCGGGGGGGCCTTCGAGAGACCCAGTACTTC. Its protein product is CASSRERGGLRETQYF.

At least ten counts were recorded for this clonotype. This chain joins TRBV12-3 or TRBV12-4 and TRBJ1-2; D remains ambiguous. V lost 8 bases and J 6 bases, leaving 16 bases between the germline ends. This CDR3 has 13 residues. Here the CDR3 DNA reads TGTGCCAGCTCCCTACATGGGAACCATGGCTACACCTTC. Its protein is CASSLHGNHGYTF.